Included here is one T cell receptor beta chain sequence, with context. Sequencing was performed with immunoSEQ multiplex PCR; in TCRdb, only in-frame clones are kept and a portion is missing. The repertoire holds millions of clones, with about 95% as singletons. This CDR3 contains 14 residues. CDR1 and CDR2 (germline): SEHNR, FQNEAQ (reference sequence). The ends were cut back, 4 bases at V and 3 bases at J, with 13 bases in the middle. The data belong to a study of shared clonotypes between healthy human individuals. CD45RO-negative, CCR7-positively selected cells formed the naive CD8 fraction, excluding terminally differentiated effector memory CD45RA+ cells.

Material: naive CD8+ T cells sorted from blood. The receptor comes from a man aged 18 to 29 in good health. The gene calls are TRBV7-9 and TRBJ2-7; no definite D call. The CDR3 loop reads CASSSPLPSYEQYF. The CDR3 DNA reads TGTGCCAGCAGCTCCCCGCTTCCAAGCTACGAGCAGTACTTC.